Sequencing of this T cell receptor (beta chain) was carried out in a study of response to subunit inactivated influenza vaccine (dated by TCRdb to the late 2010s). For the study in its entirety: Deep quantitative T cell receptor repertoire profiling was used in the study to track responses to a trivalent subunit inactivated influenza vaccine. Results the study describes overall, beyond this receptor: The authors proposed that each seasonal influenza vaccination may bring in only a limited number of new T cells.

The time point label, as the study defines it: 45 days after influenza vaccine administration. The cysteine opens and the phenylalanine closes a CDR3 of 15 amino acids. The kept DNA is CDR3 alone, 45 bases in frame from the first base. V loses 1 base of germline sequence and J loses 2 bases, and the interval between the two ends is 12 bases. The germline V gene encodes CDR1 SGDLS and CDR2 YYNGEE. Library method: RT-PCR. Sequencer: Illumina HiSeq 2500. The public reads were run again by TCRdb, first through fastp at Q25 and then through MiXCR, and only productive beta chains were kept. Entries that share a CDR3 protein sequence are merged under the most common genes and DNA. The sample records 500,000 to 600,000 distinct CDR3 sequences, roughly 13% of which are singletons. Less than 15% of the sample lies in the top ten. This clonotype was picked up a small number of times. This receptor's antigen is unknown. There are no base qualities to consult, and no much larger clone falls within one base.

Sequences were derived from PBMCs from blood, sampled roughly 47 days after vaccination. This receptor chain uses TRBV9 and TRBJ1-1; no confident D gene assignment can be made. This TCR was sampled from a man aged 50-59 years who received an inactivated influenza vaccine. Donor details come from another sample of the same person, matched by shared clones. The DNA sequence follows: TGTGCCAGCAGCGTATCCGGTACACCCAACACTGAAGCTTTCTTT. Its translation is CASSVSGTPNTEAFF.